This section outlines one T cell receptor beta chain sequence together with its context. As yet, its antigen is unknown. Germline V lookup: CDR1 LGHNT, CDR2 FRNRAP. There are 15 residues in the CDR3. Trimming shortened V by 0 bases and J by 4 bases, and 10 bases separated the two germline ends. The data belong to a study of T cell responses to AZD1222 COVID-19 vaccine. The overall study: Researchers grouped second doses given at about 4 or about 12 weeks into one pool. Study-level findings and limits: In the spike-specific TCR repertoire, nearly half reportedly target unmutated variant regions. Recipients of AZD1222 seropositive at baseline numbered only 5 to 7.

Profiled with immunoSEQ multiplex PCR; TCRdb holds only in-frame clones, not every one. The table lists some 120,000 clones, 88% of them singletons. Sample: peripheral blood, taken on day 0 of AZD1222 vaccination. The sequence derives from an adult in good health. The genes are TRBV12-5 and TRBJ2-1; maybe TRBD2 (5 bases). For the CDR3, the DNA is TGTGCTAGTGGTTTGGTAGCGACGGGATACAATGAGCAGTTCTTC. This encodes CASGLVATGYNEQFF.